One sample yielded the 3 T cell receptor beta chains listed below, sequenced in a study of blood T cell repertoires in COVID-19. The protocol was immunoSEQ multiplex PCR, while the TCRdb copy is restricted to in-frame clones and leaves out a portion. The sample contains under 300,000 clones, 82% of which appear only once. Source material: peripheral blood. Receptors were obtained from a woman under 30 with acute or convalescent COVID-19.

CDR3 region: CASSAAGTEVGGTQYF. In DNA form, the CDR3 reads TGTGCCAGCAGCGCGGCCGGGACGGAGGTGGGGGGGACCCAGTACTTC. V usage is TRBV7-9 and J usage is TRBJ2-5; D perhaps matches TRBD2 (6 bases). V shed 5 bases and J shed 7 bases, with 23 bases lying between them. CDR3 size: 16 residues. The germline CDR1 and CDR2 sequences are SEHNR and FQNEAQ (reference sequence).

The V and J genes are TRBV9 and TRBJ1-3; D is ambiguous. The CDR3 runs 13 residues. CDR1 and CDR2 (germline): SGDLS, YYNGEE. V lost 4 bases, J lost 9 bases, and 14 bases lay in between. CDR3 in amino acids: CASSPEPWATIYF. CDR3 DNA: TGTGCCAGCAGCCCCGAACCGTGGGCCACCATATATTTT.

Only a few counts were recorded for this clone. The chain employs TRBV7-9 and TRBJ2-1; 7 bases fit TRBD2. Unmatched junction bases numbered 8, after V lost 6 bases and J lost 0 bases. CDR1 is SEHNR, CDR2 FQNEAQ, per germline (reference sequence). The CDR3 has 16 amino acids. The CDR3 region is CASSSLGLPSYNEQFF. The DNA of the CDR3 is TGTGCCAGCAGTTCCTTGGGACTACCCTCCTACAATGAGCAGTTCTTC.